These 5 T cell receptor beta chains came from one sample sequenced in a study of blood T cell repertoires in COVID-19. Sequencing used immunoSEQ multiplex PCR; TCRdb keeps in-frame clones, though not all of them. This table has approximately 120,000 clones, 84% appearing once. Sample: peripheral blood. The receptors originated from a human donor in a cohort sampled during active COVID-19.

The rearrangement joins TRBV20-1 to TRBJ2-7, with 10 bases fitting TRBD1. This CDR3 comprises 14 residues. Per germline, CDR1 DFQATT and CDR2 SNEGSKA (reference sequence). The ends lost 3 bases at V and 1 base at J; junction bases unmatched: 3. CDR3 DNA: TGCAGTGCTAGTCCGGGACAGGGGTCCTACGAGCAGTACTTC. It encodes CSASPGQGSYEQYF.

V and J are TRBV21-1 and TRBJ2-7; TRBD1, the table's D call, was not compared with the DNA. TRBV21-1 is annotated as a pseudogene. CDR3 size: 13 residues. The CDR3 DNA follows: TGTGCCAGCAGCAACCAGAACTCCTACGAGCAGTACTTC. Translation gives CASSNQNSYEQYF.

This chain uses TRBV10-3 with TRBJ2-3; maybe TRBD2 (6 bases). Trimming took off 4 bases at V and 0 bases at J, with 14 bases between the two ends. The V gene's germline CDR1 is ENHRY and CDR2 SYGVKD. The CDR3 extends over 16 amino acids. The CDR3 sequence is CAISGSTRGSTDTQYF. The CDR3 nucleotides are TGTGCCATCAGTGGGTCGACTAGAGGGAGCACAGATACGCAGTATTTT.

This clone was detected a few times. The rearrangement links TRBV10-2 to TRBJ2-5, with 7 bases lining up with TRBD2. V gave up 6 bases and J gave up 4 bases; unmatched junction bases: 5. Germline V lookup: CDR1 WSHSY, CDR2 SAAADI. The CDR3 runs 13 residues. Here the CDR3 DNA reads TGCGCCAGCAGAAAGCGGGGTTCAGAGACCCAGTACTTC. Encoded protein: CASRKRGSETQYF.

Turning to this clone: The junction shows a germline mismatch at one end, possibly a read error. V gene TRBV7-3 combines with J gene TRBJ2-7; 9 bases map to TRBD1. CDR1 and CDR2 (germline): SGHTA, FQGTGA. The CDR3 length is 13 residues. CDR3 in amino acids: CASSSGTGRRIHF. CDR3 DNA: TGTGCCAGCAGCTCAGGGACAGGGAGAAGGATCCACTTC.